The rows below give T cell receptor beta chains drawn from one sample of a study of blood T cell repertoires in COVID-19. Sequencing used immunoSEQ multiplex PCR; TCRdb keeps in-frame clones, though not all of them. There are 230,000 or so clones in the sample; roughly 80% occur only once, and around 5% lies in the top ten. The sample consisted of peripheral blood. Receptor source: a human donor in a cohort sampled during active COVID-19. CDR3s include the opening cysteine and the closing phenylalanine or tryptophan. The D gene is left open where the match is weak. Clone size is given for some rows only: seen once, a few or many times, or a class if the clone is expanded.

>.|TRBJ1-1|TRBV7-2|.
TGTGCCAGCAGCTTACAGGTTAACACTGAAGCTTTCTTT
CASSLQVNTEAFF
>.|TRBJ1-1|TRBV5-8|TRBD1
TGTGCCAGCAGCGCGTCGGGACAGGGCTTTTGGTGGACTGAAGCTTTCTTT
CASSASGQGFWWTEAFF
>.|TRBJ2-2|TRBV24-1|TRBD1
TGTGCCACCAGAGGACAGGGGGGAGCCGGGGAGCTGTTTTTT
CATRGQGGAGELFF
>.|TRBJ1-4|TRBV5-1|TRBD1
TGCGCCAGCAGCTTGTCACAGGGGGCAAACGAAAAACTGTTTTTT
CASSLSQGANEKLFF
>.|TRBJ1-5|TRBV27|.
TGTGCCAGCAGTCCAGGGGTTCAGCCCCAGCATTTT
CASSPGVQPQHF
>once|TRBJ2-7|TRBV5-6|TRBD2
TGTGCCAGCAACCCAAGACCGGGACTAGCGGGTTACTCCTACGAGCAGTACTTC
CASNPRPGLAGYSYEQYF
>few|TRBJ2-7|TRBV5-6|.
TGTGCCAGCAGCTTGGCCAAGGCGGGACCTCGAGGCCACGAGCAGTACTTC
CASSLAKAGPRGHEQYF
>.|TRBJ2-7|TRBV28|TRBD2
TGTGCCAGCCCTCCATCTCGGACTAGCGGGGGCTCCTACGAGCAGTACTTC
CASPPSRTSGGSYEQYF
>.|TRBJ1-1|TRBV6-5|.
TGTGCCAGCAGTTTCCAGGGGAACACTGAAGCTTTCTTT
CASSFQGNTEAFF
>.|TRBJ1-5|TRBV20-1|TRBD1
TGCAGTGCTAGTTGGGACAGGGGGACACAGCCCCAGCATTTT
CSASWDRGTQPQHF
>.|TRBJ2-5|TRBV28|TRBD2
TGTGCCAGCGGACTAGCGGGAGGAGAGACCCAGTACTTC
CASGLAGGETQYF
>.|TRBJ2-3|TRBV25-1|TRBD1
TGTGCCAGCACCCCAGGACAGGGGGACGGAGATACGCAGTATTTT
CASTPGQGDGDTQYF
>.|TRBJ2-1|TRBV4-2|TRBD2
TGTGCCAGCAGCCAAGTAGGCCGTACTAGCGGGAGGTCCTACAATGAGCAGTTCTTC
CASSQVGRTSGRSYNEQFF
>.|TRBJ2-2|TRBV19|.
TGTGCCAGTAGTATAGTCCGGAGCACCGGGGAGCTGTTTTTT
CASSIVRSTGELFF
>.|TRBJ2-5|TRBV9|.
TGTGCCAGCAGCCCCAGGAGCGGAGCTCTCCAAGAGACCCAGTACTTC
CASSPRSGALQETQYF
>few|TRBJ2-7|TRBV20-1|.
TGCAGTGCTAGTGGTGGAGTCTACGAGCAGTACTTC
CSASGGVYEQYF
>many|TRBJ1-1|TRBV5-6|.
TGTGCCAGCAGCCCTAGAGTAGCTTTCTTT
CASSPRVAFF
>once|TRBJ1-1|TRBV29-1|TRBD1
TGCAGCGTCAAAGCGGGGACAGGCTACACTGAAGCTTTCTTT
CSVKAGTGYTEAFF
>.|TRBJ2-7|TRBV9|.
TGTGCCAGCAGCCCGCGGGACAGCTATTCCTACGAGCAGTACTTC
CASSPRDSYSYEQYF
>.|TRBJ2-7|TRBV7-9|.
TGTGCCAGCAGCTACGGGACCTACGAGCAGTACTTC
CASSYGTYEQYF
>few|TRBJ1-6|TRBV6-5|.
TGTGCCAGCAGCGCAGGGGATTCACCCCTCCACTTT
CASSAGDSPLHF
>.|TRBJ2-7|TRBV3-1/TRBV3-2|TRBD2
TGTGCCAGCAGCCAGGAAACTAGGACTAGCGGGAATACCTACGAGCAGTACTTC
CASSQETRTSGNTYEQYF
>.|TRBJ1-2|TRBV27|TRBD1
TGTGCCAGCAGTCCTCATCGGACAGGGATCTATGGCTACACCTTC
CASSPHRTGIYGYTF
>.|TRBJ2-1|TRBV7-9|.
TGTGCCAGCAGCTTAGGAGGAAGGGGTCTTGCATCTGAGCAGTTCTTC
CASSLGGRGLASEQFF
>.|TRBJ1-2|TRBV6-6|TRBD1
TGTGCCAGCAGTTACCTGTACAGGGGACTCGGTGGCTACACCTTC
CASSYLYRGLGGYTF
>.|TRBJ2-7|TRBV19|.
TGTGCCAGTAGTATCCAGGGCACCTACGAGCAGTACTTC
CASSIQGTYEQYF
>.|TRBJ2-7|TRBV4-2|.
TGTGCCAGCAGCCGAGAGTTCGATAGCCACGAGCAGTACTTC
CASSREFDSHEQYF
>.|TRBJ2-1|TRBV5-6|TRBD2
TGTGCCAGCAGCTTGGCCATAGCGGGAGGGCCTTACAATGAGCAGTTCTTC
CASSLAIAGGPYNEQFF
>few|TRBJ2-5|TRBV28|.
TGTGCCAGCACTCTAAGCCACCGAGGGGAGACCCAGTACTTC
CASTLSHRGETQYF
>.|TRBJ1-3|TRBV3-1/TRBV3-2|.
TGTGCCAGCGGCGCAGGGGCACGGAACACCATATATTTT
CASGAGARNTIYF
>.|TRBJ2-3|TRBV19|TRBD2
TGTGCCAGTAAGGGGGCTAGCGGGAGGTACATGACGCAGTATTTT
CASKGASGRYMTQYF
>.|TRBJ1-1|TRBV7-9|.
TGTGCCAGCAGCTTCACGGGGATTAACACTGAAGCTTTCTTT
CASSFTGINTEAFF
>many|TRBJ2-7|TRBV5-4|.
TGTGCCAGCAGGGAACTCCCAGGGATTCCCTACGAGCAGTACTTC
CASRELPGIPYEQYF
>.|TRBJ1-3|TRBV5-1|.
TGCGCCAGCAGCTTGGAGGGAGGGGGCTCTGGAAACACCATATATTTT
CASSLEGGGSGNTIYF
>once|TRBJ1-1|TRBV3-1/TRBV3-2|.
TGTGCCAGCAGCCAAGTCACCGGAGGAGCGAACACTGAAGCTTTCTTT
CASSQVTGGANTEAFF
>.|TRBJ1-2|TRBV30|TRBD1
TGTGCCTGGATGCTACTGGGACAGAAAGTTTATGGCTACACCTTC
CAWMLLGQKVYGYTF
>.|TRBJ2-1|TRBV4-3|.
TGCGCCAGCAGCCAAGGGCCCCTCCTCTACAATGAGCAGTTCTTC
CASSQGPLLYNEQFF
>.|TRBJ2-7|TRBV7-2|.
TGTGCCAGCAGCTTAAGTCCAGGAATGGACGAGCAGTACTTC
CASSLSPGMDEQYF